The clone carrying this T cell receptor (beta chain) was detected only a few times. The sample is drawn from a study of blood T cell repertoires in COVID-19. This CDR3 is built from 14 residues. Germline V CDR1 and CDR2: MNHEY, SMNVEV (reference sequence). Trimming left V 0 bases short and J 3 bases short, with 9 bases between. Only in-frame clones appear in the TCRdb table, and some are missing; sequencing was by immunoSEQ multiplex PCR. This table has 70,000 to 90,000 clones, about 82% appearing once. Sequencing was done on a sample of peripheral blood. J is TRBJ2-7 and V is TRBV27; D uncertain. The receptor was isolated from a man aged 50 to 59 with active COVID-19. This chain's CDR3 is CASSLSDNFYEQYF. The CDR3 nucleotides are TGTGCCAGCAGTTTATCTGACAACTTCTACGAGCAGTACTTC.